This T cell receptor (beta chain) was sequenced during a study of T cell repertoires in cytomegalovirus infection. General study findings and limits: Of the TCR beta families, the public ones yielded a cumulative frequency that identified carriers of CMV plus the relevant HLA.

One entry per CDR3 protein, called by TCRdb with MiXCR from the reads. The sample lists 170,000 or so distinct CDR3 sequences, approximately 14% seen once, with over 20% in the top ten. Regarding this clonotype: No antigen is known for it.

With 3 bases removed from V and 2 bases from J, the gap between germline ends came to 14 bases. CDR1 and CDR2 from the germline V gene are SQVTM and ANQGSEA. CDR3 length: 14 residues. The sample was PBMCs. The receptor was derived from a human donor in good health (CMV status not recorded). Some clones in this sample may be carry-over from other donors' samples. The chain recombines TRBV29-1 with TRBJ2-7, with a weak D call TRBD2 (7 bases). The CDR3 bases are TGCAGCGTTGAGGGGGGGGGCTCCCCCTACGAGCAGTACTTC. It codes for CSVEGGGSPYEQYF.